The clone carrying this T cell receptor beta chain was recorded once. What it recognizes is unknown. These data originate in a study of B cell selection in AIRE deficiency. Study findings and constraints: Tconv and Treg cells from AIRE-deficient patients resembled healthy donors in TCRBV usage, CDR3 length and diversity. Approximately 31% of healthy-shared Treg sequences were found among patient Tconv cells.

Regulatory T cells were sorted as CD4+CD25hiCD127low/negative. Germline assignment: CDR1 SNHLY and CDR2 FYNNEI. V lost 3 bases and J lost 1, with 13 bases in between. The CDR3 extends over 16 amino acids. Clones were sequenced by immunoSEQ multiplex PCR, and TCRdb holds only the in-frame ones, with some missing. The sample contains roughly 22,000 clones, about 95% of which appear only once. This receptor was identified in a human donor with AIRE deficiency. The sequencing input was Tregs sorted from PBMCs. The gene calls are TRBV2 and TRBJ2-1; a possible D gene is TRBD2 (6 bases). The CDR3 nucleotides read TGTGCCAGCAGTGACTGGGCGGGGATTTCCTACAATGAGCAGTTCTTC. It specifies CASSDWAGISYNEQFF.